The 5 T cell receptor beta chains given below trace back to one sample, sequenced in a study of blood T cell repertoires in COVID-19. Assay used: immunoSEQ multiplex PCR; TCRdb lists only in-frame clones, some missing. In the table there are 250,000 to 300,000 clones, approximately 88% of which are singletons. Sequenced: PBMCs or T cells enriched from blood (not recorded which). Receptors originate from a young woman who had recovered from COVID-19.

This clone has a single count. The chain is built from TRBV5-4 and TRBJ2-2; 7 nucleotides agree with TRBD1. CDR1 and CDR2 from the germline V gene are SGHNT and YYREEE (reference sequence). V shed 6 bases, J shed 1 base, and the junction held 6 bases outside the gene matches. The CDR3 extends over 15 amino acids. The CDR3 sequence is CASMPGGRNTGELFF. CDR3 nucleotides: TGTGCCAGCATGCCAGGGGGTAGGAACACCGGGGAGCTGTTTTTT. The variable domain in full, with the rest retrieved from reference TRBV5-4 and TRBJ2-2, is ETGVTQSPTHLIKTRGQQVTLRCSSQSGHNTVSWYQQALGQGPQFIFQYYREEENGRGNFPPRFSGLQFPNYSSELNVNALELDDSALYLCASMPGGRNTGELFFGEGSRLTVL.

CDR3 amino acids: CASSFSLRGPRNTEAFF. Written as DNA, the CDR3 is TGTGCCAGCAGCTTTTCCCTAAGGGGGCCCCGGAACACTGAAGCTTTCTTT. This chain joins TRBV7-2 and TRBJ1-1; 7 nucleotides line up with TRBD1. This CDR3 has 17 amino acids. Germline CDR1 and CDR2: SGHTA and FQGNSA. V lost 3 bases, J lost 1 base, and 11 bases stayed unmatched.

This chain joins TRBV25-1 and TRBJ2-2; D not resolved. The germline V gene encodes CDR1 MGHDK and CDR2 SYGVNS. V lost 4 bases to trimming and J lost 5 bases, with 8 bases between them. The CDR3 sequence is 13 residues long. The CDR3 nucleotides are TGTGCCAGCAGTGTACAGCTTACCGGGGAGCTGTTTTTT. The encoded protein is CASSVQLTGELFF.

This clone was seen only a few times. CDR3 in amino acids: CASSLRTAYGYTF. For the CDR3, the DNA is TGTGCCAGCAGCTTAAGGACAGCATATGGCTACACCTTC. This chain links TRBV11-2 with TRBJ1-2, with D possibly matching TRBD1 (6 bases). Looked up from germline, CDR1 is SGHAT and CDR2 is FQNNGV. Trimming took 2 bases from V and 5 from J, leaving 9 bases between them. The CDR3 spans 13 residues.

The V call is TRBV29-1, the J call TRBJ1-1, with D hard to call. The germline V gene has CDR1 SQVTM and CDR2 ANQGSEA. With 7 bases removed from V and 3 bases from J, the gap between germline ends came to 12 bases. This CDR3 contains 12 residues. The CDR3 sequence: CSGWSRDTEAFF. The CDR3 DNA is TGCAGCGGTTGGTCCCGGGACACTGAAGCTTTCTTT.